The present entry profiles one T cell receptor (beta chain) with its context. Its antigen is not known. There are 13 residues in the CDR3. CDR1 and CDR2 from the germline V gene are MNHEY and SMNVEV (reference sequence). V shed 5 bases and J shed 1 base, with 8 bases lying between them. The PCR was carried out with 60 Vbeta primers and 13 Jbeta primers. Using immunoSEQ multiplex PCR, the repertoire was profiled, and TCRdb retains in-frame clones only, with some absent. Of tens of thousands of clones detected, about 82% appear once; the ten largest clones hold around 4.2%. These data come from a study of cytomegalovirus exposure and HLA in healthy donors. Study conclusions and caveats: It emerged from a later analysis that several of the most significant clusters appeared to be linked to common viral pathogens. There were some public TCRs occurring in many donors, but most TCR sequences were rare. Within an earlier analysis, most TCR beta V segments proved productive either about 87% or about 30% of the time. It was taken for granted in presence/absence analyses that sequencing depth across donors was roughly uniform.

The chain uses TRBV27 and TRBJ1-1; tentative D call: TRBD1 (5 bases). Sequencing used PBMCs. The receptor was isolated from a woman younger than 45 in good health and CMV-seronegative. The CDR3, as DNA: TGTGCCAGCAGTGCCGGACAGAACACTGAAGCTTTCTTT. This codes for CASSAGQNTEAFF.